The 27 T cell receptor beta chains reported below all come from one sample, sequenced in a study of blood T cell repertoires in COVID-19. Sequencing used immunoSEQ multiplex PCR; TCRdb keeps in-frame clones, though not all of them. The sample carries more than 200,000 clones, 88% recorded once. Material for sequencing was peripheral blood. All receptors derive from a man between 70 and 80 years old with acute or convalescent COVID-19.

The rearrangement links TRBV6-5 to TRBJ2-7; TRBD1 aligns across 7 bases. The CDR3 loop spans 15 amino acids. Trimming cost V 0 bases and J 2 bases; bases outside gene matches: 4. Per germline, CDR1 MNHEY and CDR2 SVGAGI. The CDR3 bases are TGTGCCAGCAGTTACTCGTACAGGGGCCCCTACGAGCAGTACTTC. Translation: CASSYSYRGPYEQYF.

CDR3 protein: CASNRQGASEAFF. Written as DNA, the CDR3 is TGTGCCAGCAATAGACAGGGGGCTTCCGAAGCTTTCTTT. The chain links TRBV28 to TRBJ1-1; 10 bases are shared with TRBD1. The germline V gene has CDR1 MDHEN and CDR2 SYDVKM. J was trimmed by 8 bases and V by 7 bases; bases with no gene match: 7. The CDR3 has 13 amino acids.

The chain has TRBV7-6 and TRBJ2-3, with D possibly TRBD1 on 5 matching bases. CDR3 size: 15 residues. V shed 3 bases and J shed 0 bases, with 10 bases lying between them. The germline V gene encodes CDR1 SGHVS and CDR2 FNYEAQ. CDR3 nucleotides: TGTGCCAGCAGCTTGAACCAGGGAAGCACAGATACGCAGTATTTT. Amino acids: CASSLNQGSTDTQYF. Combining the CDR3 with reference TRBV7-6 and TRBJ2-3 gives the whole variable domain GAGVSQSPRYKVTKRGQDVALRCDPISGHVSLYWYRQALGQGPEFLTYFNYEAQQDKSGLPNDRFSAERPEGSISTLTIQRTEQRDSAMYRCASSLNQGSTDTQYFGPGTRLTVL.

The chain links TRBV6-5 to TRBJ1-5; D unclear. V lost 11 bases and J 0 bases, leaving 14 bases between the germline ends. Germline-derived CDR1 and CDR2 are MNHEY and SVGAGI. This CDR3 is built from 14 residues. The CDR3 nucleotides are TGTGCCGGAGTCGCCAAAACTAGCAATCAGCCCCAGCATTTT. Amino acids: CAGVAKTSNQPQHF.

This rearrangement joins TRBV11-2 to TRBJ1-1; D unresolved. Between the trimmed V and J ends, which lost 5 bases and 11 bases, there was a span of 9 bases. The CDR3 extends over 10 amino acids. Germline-derived CDR1 and CDR2 are SGHAT and FQNNGV. The DNA of the CDR3 is TGTGCCAGCAGCCGGGGAGTGGCTTTCTTT. Protein product: CASSRGVAFF.

This chain uses TRBV7-2 with TRBJ1-6; 8 positions agree with TRBD1. Germline CDR1 reads SGHTA; CDR2 reads FQGNSA. This CDR3 has 15 residues. The V segment lost 5 bases and the J segment 10 bases; nucleotides outside the gene matches: 10. The CDR3 DNA reads as TGTGCCAGCAGCCCCTTCCAGGGGGCTAGGTCACCCCTCCACTTT. Encoded protein: CASSPFQGARSPLHF.

This clone was counted a single time. The rearrangement joins TRBV7-3 to TRBJ2-1; 9 bases are shared with TRBD1. J lost 9 bases, V lost 1 base, and 1 base had no gene match. CDR1 is SGHTA, CDR2 FQGTGA, per germline. The CDR3 covers 13 residues. The CDR3 region is CASSLKDRGEQFF. The CDR3, as DNA: TGTGCCAGCAGCTTAAAGGACAGGGGTGAGCAGTTCTTC.

The chain links TRBV2 to TRBJ2-2, with D possibly being TRBD2 (5 bases). This CDR3 region has 17 residues. V was pared by 6 bases and J by 4 bases, with 21 bases between. Germline-derived CDR1 and CDR2 are SNHLY and FYNNEI. DNA for the CDR3: TGTGCCAGCAGAGCCACAGCGGCGCCGGGCGGCACCGGGGAGCTGTTTTTT. It is translated as CASRATAAPGGTGELFF.

The rearrangement joins TRBV29-1 to TRBJ1-1; D not resolved. Per the germline V gene, CDR1 is SQVTM and CDR2 is ANQGSEA. There are 12 residues in the CDR3. Between the trimmed V and J ends, which lost 6 bases and 3 bases, there was a span of 11 bases. CDR3 amino acids: CSVRRGYTEAFF. CDR3 nucleotides: TGCAGCGTCCGTAGAGGGTACACTGAAGCTTTCTTT.

The V gene is TRBV18, the J gene TRBJ2-7, with 9 bases lining up with TRBD1. Germline V gene lookup returns CDR1 KGHSH and CDR2 LQKENI. V lost 3 bases, J lost 5 bases, and 8 bases stayed unmatched. CDR3 length: 15 amino acids. The CDR3 bases are TGTGCCAGCTCACCCGGGACAGGGCGATACCACGAGCAGTACTTC. It encodes CASSPGTGRYHEQYF.

The chain is built from TRBV2 and TRBJ2-7; possibly TRBD1 for D (5 bases). CDR3 size: 13 residues. V shed 6 bases and J shed 2 bases, with 11 bases lying between them. Germline V gene lookup returns CDR1 SNHLY and CDR2 FYNNEI. CDR3 sequence (DNA): TGTGCCAGCAGCTTCGACAGCACCTACGAGCAGTACTTC. Translated, it gives CASSFDSTYEQYF.

This chain connects TRBV6-5 to TRBJ2-1; 8 nucleotides line up with TRBD2. The ends lost 7 bases at V and 4 bases at J; junction bases unmatched: 6. CDR1 and CDR2 from the germline V gene are MNHEY and SVGAGI. The CDR3 has 14 amino acids. The CDR3 loop reads CASKAGGQYNEQFF. In DNA, the CDR3 is TGTGCCAGCAAGGCGGGAGGACAATACAATGAGCAGTTCTTC.

This clone was observed once. The chain combines TRBV19 with TRBJ2-1, with 8 positions matching TRBD1. Trimming at V came to 2 bases and at J to 5 bases, leaving 5 bases not matched to a gene. Germline-derived CDR1 and CDR2 are LNHDA and SQIVND (reference sequence). This CDR3 comprises 15 residues. The CDR3 loop reads CASSISGGRHNEQFF. The CDR3 DNA reads as TGTGCCAGTAGTATATCAGGGGGCCGACACAATGAGCAGTTCTTC. The full variable domain, with the rest looked up from reference TRBV19 and TRBJ2-1, is DGGITQSPKYLFRKEGQNVTLSCEQNLNHDAMYWYRQDPGQGLRLIYYSQIVNDFQKGDIAEGYSVSREKKESFPLTVTSAQKNPTAFYLCASSISGGRHNEQFFGPGTRLTVL.

The chain carries TRBV3-1 (or the pseudogene TRBV3-2) and TRBJ2-1, with 7 bases matching TRBD2. The CDR3 runs 12 residues. In germline, CDR1 is LGHDT, CDR2 YNNKEL (reference sequence). J lost 10 bases, V lost 1 base, and 1 base had no gene match. CDR3 protein: CASSQGAGEQFF. The CDR3 DNA sequence: TGTGCCAGCAGCCAAGGAGCGGGGGAGCAGTTCTTC.

The chain has TRBV5-1 and TRBJ2-4; 7 nucleotides align to TRBD2. With V trimmed by 4 bases and J by 8 bases, 9 bases remained unmatched. The CDR3 is made up of 14 amino acids. Germline CDR1 SGHRS, CDR2 YFSETQ. In nucleotides, the CDR3 is TGCGCCAGCAGCAATGGGAGGGTATCGGACATTCAGTACTTC. Amino acid sequence: CASSNGRVSDIQYF.

The V and J genes are TRBV2 and TRBJ1-1; D gene ambiguous. The germline V gene has CDR1 SNHLY and CDR2 FYNNEI. The CDR3 sequence is 13 residues long. The V end lost 2 bases, the J end lost 1 base, and 5 bases lay between the germline ends. The CDR3 DNA reads as TGTGCCAGCAGTGAACGGTCGAACACTGAAGCTTTCTTT. Translated, it gives CASSERSNTEAFF.

This clone is medium-sized by share. CDR3 protein: CASSEVGAVQPQHF. The CDR3 DNA is TGTGCCAGCAGTGAAGTGGGGGCGGTTCAGCCCCAGCATTTT. The chain employs TRBV2 and TRBJ1-5; perhaps TRBD1 as D (6 bases). The germline V gene has CDR1 SNHLY and CDR2 FYNNEI. Trimming pared 1 base from V and 6 bases from J, leaving 10 bases between. CDR3 length equals 14 residues.

V is TRBV5-1 and J is TRBJ2-7, with 10 bases matching TRBD2. CDR3 length: 16 amino acids. V shed 5 bases, J shed 6 bases, and the junction held 14 bases outside the gene matches. Per the germline V gene, CDR1 is SGHRS and CDR2 is YFSETQ. Here the CDR3 reads CASRVTSGILSLEQYF. For the CDR3, the DNA is TGCGCCAGCAGGGTTACTAGCGGGATTTTGTCTCTCGAGCAGTACTTC.

The V and J genes are TRBV20-1 and TRBJ2-1, with 11 bases lining up with TRBD2. This CDR3 is built from 20 residues. V shed 3 bases and J 9 bases; nucleotides not matched to a gene: 25. Germline V lookup: CDR1 DFQATT, CDR2 SNEGSKA (reference sequence). The CDR3 bases are TGCAGTGCTAGTATCCTGCTTACTAGCGGGAGCGTTGGGAAACGGGGTGAGCAGTTCTTC. This gives the protein CSASILLTSGSVGKRGEQFF.

In this sample, this clone turned up a few times. The gene calls are TRBV27 and TRBJ2-7, with TRBD2 matching 9 bases. Losses at the gene ends were 3 bases for V and 4 bases for J; bases not matched to a gene: 4. This CDR3 contains 14 residues. CDR1 is MNHEY and CDR2 is SMNVEV in the germline V gene (reference sequence). CDR3 sequence (DNA): TGTGCCAGCAGTTTGGGTAGCGGGAGTTACGAGCAGTACTTC. Translation gives CASSLGSGSYEQYF.

This rearrangement joins TRBV6-2 or TRBV6-3 to TRBJ2-1; D not certain. The CDR3 has 14 residues. CDR1 is MNHEY and CDR2 is SVGEGT in the germline V gene. V was pared by 2 bases and J by 7 bases, with 12 bases between. The CDR3 reads CASSYQSQTNEQFF. The CDR3 region has the DNA TGTGCCAGCAGTTACCAATCCCAAACAAATGAGCAGTTCTTC.

V and J are TRBV24-1 and TRBJ1-5; 7 bases are shared with TRBD1. In germline, CDR1 is KGHDR, CDR2 SFDVKD. V dropped 4 bases and J dropped 5; count of bases not matched to a gene: 4. The CDR3 covers 14 residues. The CDR3 loop is CATSEGTVDQPQHF. DNA of the CDR3: TGTGCCACCAGTGAAGGGACAGTTGATCAGCCCCAGCATTTT.

V and J are TRBV5-1 and TRBJ2-4; a possible D gene is TRBD1 (6 bases). Germline CDR1 SGHRS, CDR2 YFSETQ. The CDR3 length is 15 residues. Deletions cut 3 bases from V and 3 bases from J, with 13 bases between. The CDR3 spells CASSSDGTFKNIQYF. DNA of the CDR3: TGCGCCAGCAGCTCCGACGGGACATTCAAAAACATTCAGTACTTC.

The genes are TRBV29-1 and TRBJ1-2; weak D call: TRBD1 (5 bases). This CDR3 contains 12 residues. The V end lost 1 base, the J end lost 4 bases, and 7 bases lay between the germline ends. Germline values: CDR1 SQVTM, CDR2 ANQGSEA. The CDR3 is CSVEGGGYGYTF. CDR3 bases: TGCAGCGTTGAAGGGGGGGGCTATGGCTACACCTTC.

The rearrangement links TRBV7-2 to TRBJ1-2; a weak D match, TRBD1 (5 bases). Between the trimmed V and J ends, which lost 5 bases and 5 bases, there was a span of 15 bases. From germline, CDR1 is SGHTA and CDR2 FQGNSA. The CDR3 spans 14 residues. The CDR3 coding sequence is TGTGCCAGCAGCAAGGGGCCTTTCGGGTATGGCTACACCTTC. Its translation: CASSKGPFGYGYTF.

This chain links TRBV6-1 with TRBJ2-7; D call uncertain. Germline CDR1 reads MNHNS; CDR2 reads SASEGT. CDR3 size: 17 residues. With 0 bases removed from V and 3 bases from J, the gap between germline ends came to 18 bases. The CDR3 spells CASSEAVGVKLVYEQYF. The DNA of the CDR3 is TGTGCCAGCAGTGAAGCGGTAGGAGTTAAACTCGTCTACGAGCAGTACTTC.

The chain links TRBV19 to TRBJ1-6; D is perhaps TRBD1 (6 bases). Germline V gives CDR1 LNHDA, CDR2 SQIVND (reference sequence). The CDR3 contains 17 residues. V lost 3 bases to trimming and J lost 1 base, with 13 bases between them. CDR3 nucleotides: TGTGCCAGTAGTATCGGACTCAGGGGTTCCTATAATTCACCCCTCCACTTT. Protein sequence: CASSIGLRGSYNSPLHF.